This passage covers 26 T cell receptor beta chains from one sample sequenced in a study of blood T cell repertoires in COVID-19. Clones were sequenced by immunoSEQ multiplex PCR, and TCRdb holds only the in-frame ones, with some missing. The repertoire includes under 250,000 clones, around 82% of them detected once, and more than 4.5% sits in the top ten. The sequenced material came from PBMCs or T cells enriched from blood (not recorded which). These receptors originate from a woman aged 50 to 60 who had been exposed to COVID-19.

This clone was seen a handful of times. The chain combines TRBV10-3 with TRBJ1-1; D may be TRBD1 (6 bases). Trimming removed 0 bases from V and 0 bases from J, with 11 bases in between. The CDR3 extends over 16 amino acids. CDR1 and CDR2 (germline): ENHRY, SYGVKD. The CDR3 loop is CAISESVGQLNTEAFF. DNA of the CDR3: TGTGCCATCAGTGAGTCCGTAGGACAGCTGAACACTGAAGCTTTCTTT.

The rearrangement links TRBV10-3 to TRBJ1-6, with no clear D. CDR1 is ENHRY, CDR2 SYGVKD, per germline. V dropped 10 bases and J dropped 7 bases, with 20 bases sitting between them. The CDR3 is made up of 15 amino acids. The CDR3 sequence: CATTVNLAENSPLHF. The CDR3 nucleotides are TGTGCCACCACTGTGAATCTGGCGGAGAATTCACCCCTCCACTTT.

This clone was seen once. The chain has TRBV5-1 and TRBJ1-5; no firm D call. Trimming removed 0 bases at V and 1 base at J, with 14 bases between. This CDR3 comprises 17 residues. In germline, CDR1 is SGHRS, CDR2 YFSETQ. CDR3 nucleotide sequence: TGCGCCAGCAGCTTGGCCCCATCCTTCGGGAGCAATCAGCCCCAGCATTTT. Its translation: CASSLAPSFGSNQPQHF.

The J gene is TRBJ2-1, the V gene TRBV2; tentatively, D is TRBD1 (6 bases). Germline CDR1 is SNHLY and CDR2 is FYNNEI. The CDR3 is 15 residues long. The germline V and J ends were trimmed by 3 bases and 4 bases, with 13 bases remaining between them. This CDR3 reads CASSENGGLYNEQFF. CDR3 DNA sequence: TGTGCCAGCAGTGAGAATGGGGGCCTATACAATGAGCAGTTCTTC.

This chain joins TRBV12-3 or TRBV12-4 and TRBJ1-2; 7 bases are shared with TRBD1. V shed 6 bases and J 4 bases; nucleotides not matched to a gene: 5. This CDR3 contains 13 residues. The CDR3 loop is CASSPDRPYGYTF. Here the CDR3 DNA reads TGTGCCAGCAGCCCGGACAGGCCCTATGGCTACACCTTC.

The CDR3 region is CASSPRRDMNTEAFF. The DNA of the CDR3 is TGTGCCAGCAGCCCAAGGCGAGACATGAACACTGAAGCTTTCTTT. The chain is built from TRBV5-4 and TRBJ1-1; D is unresolved. CDR1 and CDR2 from the germline V gene are SGHNT and YYREEE (reference sequence). The CDR3 contains 15 residues. V was cut by 4 bases and J by 0 bases, with 13 bases left in between. The full variable domain, in which reference TRBV5-4 and TRBJ1-1 provide the parts outside the CDR3, is ETGVTQSPTHLIKTRGQQVTLRCSSQSGHNTVSWYQQALGQGPQFIFQYYREEENGRGNFPPRFSGLQFPNYSSELNVNALELDDSALYLCASSPRRDMNTEAFFGQGTRLTVV.

The chain couples TRBV7-8 to TRBJ2-3; TRBD1 might be the D (5 bases). Germline V gives CDR1 SGHVS, CDR2 FQNEAQ. This CDR3 comprises 15 residues. The V end lost 4 bases, the J end lost 1 base, and 12 bases lay between the germline ends. CDR3 sequence: CASSYRGDGTDTQYF. The CDR3 nucleotides read TGTGCCAGCAGCTATAGGGGCGATGGCACAGATACGCAGTATTTT.

The genes are TRBV2 and TRBJ2-3, with 10 bases identical to TRBD2. V was pared by 7 bases and J by 6 bases, with 7 bases of the junction left unmatched. CDR1 SNHLY and CDR2 FYNNEI come from the germline V gene. The CDR3 has 14 residues. The CDR3 bases are TGTGCCAGCATGGACCCGGGACTAGCGGATACGCAGTATTTT. Translated: CASMDPGLADTQYF.

This clone showed up just a few times. The rearrangement joins TRBV5-6 to TRBJ1-5; perhaps TRBD1 as D (5 bases). Germline V CDR1 and CDR2: SGHDT, YYEEEE. V lost 0 bases and J lost 6, with 16 bases in between. The CDR3 is 16 residues long. The CDR3 region has the DNA TGTGCCAGCAGCTTGGGTCGCCGGGGGTTGGGTCAGCCCCAGCATTTT. Amino acids: CASSLGRRGLGQPQHF.

J is TRBJ2-7 and V is TRBV3-1 (or the pseudogene TRBV3-2); TRBD2 might be the D (5 bases). From germline, CDR1 is LGHDT and CDR2 YNNKEL (reference sequence). V lost 1 base to trimming and J lost 7 bases, with 17 bases between them. The CDR3 consists of 15 residues. This CDR3 is CASSQGSGFGLEQYF. The CDR3 DNA reads as TGTGCCAGCAGCCAAGGTTCGGGGTTCGGATTGGAGCAGTACTTC.

CDR3 coding DNA: TGCGCCAGCAGCTTGGAGCCCCGGGGGGGAGGTGAAAAACTGTTTTTT. Translation: CASSLEPRGGGEKLFF. The chain recombines TRBV5-1 with TRBJ1-4; D is possibly TRBD1 (5 bases). This CDR3 spans 16 amino acids. From germline, CDR1 is SGHRS and CDR2 YFSETQ. Trimming shortened V by 0 bases and J by 7 bases, and 16 bases separated the two germline ends.

The rearrangement joins TRBV5-4 to TRBJ2-1; 10 bases map to TRBD2. V shed 5 bases, J shed 8 bases, and the junction held 10 bases outside the gene matches. CDR1 SGHNT and CDR2 YYREEE come from the germline V gene (reference sequence). This CDR3 is 15 amino acids long. The CDR3 loop reads CASSLVSGGPYEQFF. The CDR3 nucleotides read TGTGCCAGCAGTCTAGTTAGCGGGGGGCCCTATGAGCAGTTCTTC.

The chain joins TRBV6-1 to TRBJ1-3; D not certain. The germline gives CDR1 MNHNS, CDR2 SASEGT. There are 16 residues in the CDR3. The germline V and J ends were trimmed by 2 bases and 0 bases, with 11 bases remaining between them. CDR3 amino acids: CASSESVVSSGNTIYF. The CDR3 DNA follows: TGTGCCAGCAGTGAATCGGTTGTAAGCTCTGGAAACACCATATATTTT.

The chain recombines TRBV6-5 with TRBJ1-4; TRBD1 matches at 7 bases. This CDR3 spans 14 amino acids. V shed 5 bases, J shed 4 bases, and the junction held 4 bases outside the gene matches. The germline V gene encodes CDR1 MNHEY and CDR2 SVGAGI. The CDR3 spells CASSPTGSNEKLFF. The CDR3 DNA follows: TGTGCCAGCAGTCCGACAGGGAGTAATGAAAAACTGTTTTTT.

V gene TRBV30 combines with J gene TRBJ1-2, with D possibly being TRBD1 (5 bases). This CDR3 region has 12 residues. Germline values: CDR1 GTSNPN, CDR2 SVGIG (reference sequence). V shed 5 bases and J shed 6 bases, with 13 bases lying between them. The CDR3 here is CAWSAGGDGYTF. The CDR3 region has the DNA TGTGCCTGGTCGGCTGGGGGGGATGGCTACACCTTC.

This clone was seen a single time. The genes are TRBV18 and TRBJ2-3, with 8 bases aligning to TRBD1. The CDR3 loop spans 14 amino acids. With 2 bases clipped from V and 6 bases from J, the junction kept 4 bases outside the gene matches. Germline assignment: CDR1 KGHSH and CDR2 LQKENI. Here the CDR3 reads CASSPETGADTQYF. The CDR3 DNA follows: TGTGCCAGCTCACCAGAGACAGGGGCGGATACGCAGTATTTT.

V is TRBV7-2 and J is TRBJ2-5; TRBD2 agrees at 7 bases. This CDR3 has 15 residues. The germline CDR1 and CDR2 sequences are SGHTA and FQGNSA. The ends lost 4 bases at V and 5 bases at J; junction bases unmatched: 10. The CDR3 coding sequence is TGTGCCAGCAGCTCCCCGGGACTAAGAAGTGAGACCCAGTACTTC. This sequence encodes CASSSPGLRSETQYF.

The rearrangement joins TRBV27 to TRBJ1-2; 9 nucleotides agree with TRBD1. CDR3 length: 17 amino acids. With V trimmed by 2 bases and J by 4 bases, 11 bases remained unmatched. Germline CDR1 MNHEY, CDR2 SMNVEV (reference sequence). CDR3 region: CASSLKLGQGLIYGYTF. The CDR3 DNA sequence: TGTGCCAGCAGTTTAAAATTGGGACAGGGACTTATCTATGGCTACACCTTC.

The gene calls are TRBV29-1 and TRBJ1-3; TRBD1 matches 9 bases. This CDR3 region has 13 residues. Germline trimming cut 6 bases from V and 8 bases from J; bases unmatched to any gene: 8. Germline values: CDR1 SQVTM, CDR2 ANQGSEA. In nucleotides, the CDR3 is TGCAGCGTGGCGGGACAGGGATCGCACACCATATATTTT. Its protein is CSVAGQGSHTIYF. Variable domain in full (rest from reference TRBV29-1 and TRBJ1-3): SAVISQKPSRDICQRGTSLTIQCQVDSQVTMMFWYRQQPGQSLTLIATANQGSEATYESGFVIDKFPISRPNLTFSTLTVSNMSPEDSSIYLCSVAGQGSHTIYFGEGSWLTVV.

The genes are TRBV10-3 and TRBJ1-2; no definite D call. Trimming shortened V by 2 bases and J by 2 bases, and 6 bases separated the two germline ends. Germline V lookup: CDR1 ENHRY, CDR2 SYGVKD. The CDR3 covers 13 residues. CDR3 protein: CAISEGQNYGYTF. In nucleotides, the CDR3 is TGTGCCATCAGTGAGGGGCAAAACTATGGCTACACCTTC.

Points on this clone: Other DNA sequences within the sample encode an identical CDR3. The V call is TRBV4-3, the J call TRBJ1-5; weak D call: TRBD1 (6 bases). Germline values: CDR1 LGHNA, CDR2 YSLEER. Trimming pared 0 bases from V and 7 bases from J, leaving 7 bases between. This CDR3 region has 13 residues. The chain's CDR3 is CASSQERGQPQHF. CDR3 DNA sequence: TGCGCCAGCAGCCAAGAGAGGGGGCAGCCCCAGCATTTT.

This clone occurred once. This rearrangement joins TRBV5-1 to TRBJ1-1, with no clear D. Germline CDR1 reads SGHRS; CDR2 reads YFSETQ. The CDR3 has 18 residues. V dropped 4 bases and J dropped 1 base, with 23 bases sitting between them. CDR3 DNA: TGCGCCAGCAGCCCGAGGGAGGGTTTGGTCCTTGGGAACACTGAAGCTTTCTTT. Translation: CASSPREGLVLGNTEAFF.

This clone was observed once. The chain carries TRBV7-6 and TRBJ1-3; 7 nucleotides align to TRBD1. The germline V gene has CDR1 SGHVS and CDR2 FNYEAQ. Trimming took 1 base from V and 0 from J; bases not matched to a gene: 6. CDR3 length: 17 amino acids. CDR3 in DNA: TGTGCCAGCAGCTTAGGGACAGGAGCGGGCTCTGGAAACACCATATATTTT. Its protein is CASSLGTGAGSGNTIYF. Looking up the rest from reference TRBV7-6 and TRBJ1-3 gives the full variable domain: GAGVSQSPRYKVTKRGQDVALRCDPISGHVSLYWYRQALGQGPEFLTYFNYEAQQDKSGLPNDRFSAERPEGSISTLTIQRTEQRDSAMYRCASSLGTGAGSGNTIYFGEGSWLTVV.

CDR3 DNA: TGTGCCAGCAGTTTACGCAGGGGTGGCTTGGGCGGCTACACCTTC. Its protein is CASSLRRGGLGGYTF. J is TRBJ1-2 and V is TRBV27, with D perhaps matching TRBD1 (6 bases). CDR3 length equals 15 residues. Germline V gene sequence: CDR1 MNHEY, CDR2 SMNVEV (reference sequence). V lost 2 bases and J 8 bases, leaving 18 bases between the germline ends.

The V call is TRBV19, the J call TRBJ1-2; 7 bases are a match to TRBD1. Germline V gene data show CDR1 as LNHDA and CDR2 as SQIVND (reference sequence). The CDR3 totals 17 residues. With 2 bases clipped from V and 4 bases from J, the junction kept 13 bases outside the gene matches. Here the CDR3 reads CASSISPGGLQPYGYTF. The CDR3, as DNA: TGTGCCAGTAGTATATCCCCAGGGGGTTTACAGCCCTATGGCTACACCTTC.

This chain connects TRBV3-1 (or the pseudogene TRBV3-2) to TRBJ2-2; 8 nucleotides agree with TRBD1. V gave up 8 bases and J gave up 3 bases; unmatched junction bases: 5. Per germline, CDR1 LGHDT and CDR2 YNNKEL (reference sequence). This CDR3 is built from 14 residues. The CDR3 bases are TGTGCCAGCGGCATGACAGGGGACACCGGGGAGCTGTTTTTT. It specifies CASGMTGDTGELFF.